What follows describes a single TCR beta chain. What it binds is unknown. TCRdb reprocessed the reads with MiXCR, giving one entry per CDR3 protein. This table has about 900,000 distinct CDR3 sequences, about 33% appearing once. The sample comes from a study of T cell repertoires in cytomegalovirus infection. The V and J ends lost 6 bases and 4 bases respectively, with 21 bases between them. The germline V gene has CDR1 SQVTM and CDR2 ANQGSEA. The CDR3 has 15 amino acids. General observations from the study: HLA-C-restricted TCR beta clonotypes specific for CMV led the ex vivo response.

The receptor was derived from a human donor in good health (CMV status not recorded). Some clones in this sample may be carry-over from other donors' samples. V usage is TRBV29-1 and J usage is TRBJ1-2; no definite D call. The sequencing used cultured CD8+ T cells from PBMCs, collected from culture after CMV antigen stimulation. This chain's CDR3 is CSVADSGPPSYGYTF. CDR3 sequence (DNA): TGCAGCGTCGCCGACTCGGGCCCACCTAGCTATGGCTACACCTTC.